The 15 T cell receptor beta chains below all came from one sample that was sequenced in a study of T-cell memory formation after mild COVID-19. TCRdb passed the 5' RACE reads through MiXCR, listing each CDR3 protein once. This table has about 540,000 distinct CDR3 sequences, roughly 20% appearing once. The material sequenced was PBMCs or a T cell subset sorted from them (not recorded which). The receptor source for this set is an adult woman who had mild COVID-19 (a few samples of this study predate the infection). Cell type and time point are not known.

The table lists this clonotype with many counts. The J gene is TRBJ1-1, the V gene TRBV6-2 or TRBV6-3, with TRBD1 as a possible D gene (5 bases). In germline, CDR1 is MNHEY, CDR2 SVGEGT. The V and J ends lost 2 bases and 1 base respectively, with 5 bases between them. The CDR3 loop spans 13 amino acids. The CDR3 bases are TGTGCCAGCAGTTACACAGGGAACACTGAAGCTTTCTTT. Its translation: CASSYTGNTEAFF.

The CDR3 region has the DNA TGTGCCAGCAGCCGGGACCTTACTACGATCGAGCAGTACTTC. This gives the protein CASSRDLTTIEQYF. This chain joins TRBV7-9 and TRBJ2-7; the D gene could be TRBD1 or TRBD2 (5 bases each). V gave up 5 bases and J gave up 6 bases, with 17 bases separating them. Germline V lookup: CDR1 SEHNR, CDR2 FQNEAQ (reference sequence). The CDR3 consists of 14 residues.

The rearrangement links TRBV7-9 to TRBJ2-1; D call uncertain. The CDR3 length is 15 residues. Germline V gene sequence: CDR1 SEHNR, CDR2 FQNEAQ (reference sequence). V shed 5 bases and J shed 7 bases, with 18 bases lying between them. CDR3 loop: CASSGPSRPENEQFF. The CDR3 bases are TGTGCCAGCAGCGGACCGAGTAGGCCTGAGAATGAGCAGTTCTTC.

A word on this clonotype: The CDR3 does not close with the conserved phenylalanine or tryptophan, likely indicating a read error. V and J are TRBV29-1 and TRBJ2-3; 11 bases are a match to TRBD1. This CDR3 is built from 15 residues. Germline assignment: CDR1 SQVTM and CDR2 ANQGSEA. Losses at the gene ends were 6 bases for V and 4 bases for J; bases not matched to a gene: 9. The CDR3: CSVVDRGRIADTQYI. DNA for the CDR3: TGCAGCGTGGTGGACAGGGGGCGTATCGCAGATACGCAGTATATT.

The V and J genes are TRBV20-1 and TRBJ2-1, with no clear D. V lost 5 bases, J lost 2 bases, and 13 bases lay in between. The CDR3 is 14 residues long. Germline V gene lookup returns CDR1 DFQATT and CDR2 SNEGSKA (reference sequence). The CDR3 protein is CSAPLRLTYNEQFF. In nucleotides, the CDR3 is TGCAGTGCTCCCCTACGGCTAACCTACAATGAGCAGTTCTTC.

The rearrangement links TRBV19 to TRBJ2-2; D perhaps matches TRBD2 (6 bases). This CDR3 contains 19 residues. V was shortened by 2 bases and J by 1 base, with 20 bases between the two germline ends. Germline CDR1 LNHDA, CDR2 SQIVND (reference sequence). The CDR3 loop reads CASSIRASGLKVNTGELFF. The CDR3 DNA reads TGTGCCAGTAGTATACGGGCCAGCGGGCTGAAGGTGAACACCGGGGAGCTGTTTTTT. Drawing the rest from reference TRBV19 and TRBJ2-2, the complete variable domain is DGGITQSPKYLFRKEGQNVTLSCEQNLNHDAMYWYRQDPGQGLRLIYYSQIVNDFQKGDIAEGYSVSREKKESFPLTVTSAQKNPTAFYLCASSIRASGLKVNTGELFFGEGSRLTVL.

Here the CDR3 DNA reads TGCGCCAGCAGGGACAGCTTCAATTCACCCCTCCACTTT. Translation gives CASRDSFNSPLHF. The chain combines TRBV5-1 with TRBJ1-6; TRBD1 is a possible D gene (6 bases). The CDR3 sequence is 13 residues long. V lost 5 bases to trimming and J lost 7 bases, with 10 bases between them. Germline-derived CDR1 and CDR2 are SGHRS and YFSETQ.

This chain connects TRBV27 to TRBJ2-7, with 11 nucleotides matching TRBD2. CDR3 length: 17 residues. Germline CDR1 is MNHEY and CDR2 is SMNVEV (reference sequence). The V and J ends lost 5 bases and 0 bases, in that order; junction bases with no gene match: 9. In nucleotides, the CDR3 is TGTGCCAGCAGTCCCGCCCCGACTAGCGGGGACTCCTACGAGCAGTACTTC. Translation gives CASSPAPTSGDSYEQYF.

The chain uses TRBV29-1 and TRBJ1-5, with TRBD1 as a possible D gene (6 bases). V dropped 7 bases and J dropped 4 bases, with 17 bases sitting between them. Germline assignment: CDR1 SQVTM and CDR2 ANQGSEA. This CDR3 spans 14 amino acids. Here the CDR3 reads CSAAAGGANQPQHF. CDR3 nucleotide sequence: TGCAGCGCCGCAGCGGGGGGGGCGAATCAGCCCCAGCATTTT.

A few counts support this clonotype. CDR3 bases: TGCAGCGTACTAGCGGGAAAAGAGACCCAGTACTTC. As protein: CSVLAGKETQYF. This chain joins TRBV29-1 and TRBJ2-5, with 10 bases that match TRBD2. The CDR3 spans 12 residues. After removal of 6 bases from V and 3 bases from J, the junction contained 1 base not matched to a gene. Looked up from germline, CDR1 is SQVTM and CDR2 is ANQGSEA. The whole variable domain, remainder taken from reference TRBV29-1 and TRBJ2-5, is SAVISQKPSRDICQRGTSLTIQCQVDSQVTMMFWYRQQPGQSLTLIATANQGSEATYESGFVIDKFPISRPNLTFSTLTVSNMSPEDSSIYLCSVLAGKETQYFGPGTRLLVL.

The chain combines TRBV5-1 with TRBJ2-5; maybe TRBD2 (5 bases). The germline V and J ends were trimmed by 5 bases and 9 bases, with 11 bases remaining between them. The length of the CDR3 is 11 residues. Germline loops: CDR1 SGHRS, CDR2 YFSETQ. DNA of the CDR3: TGCGCCAGCAGGGGAGTCTCGGCCCAGTACTTC. This codes for CASRGVSAQYF.

About this clonotype: A read error may produce the germline difference seen at one junction end. This chain uses TRBV7-6 with TRBJ2-5, with a possible D match to TRBD2 (7 bases). Germline CDR1 and CDR2: SGHVS and FNYEAQ. The CDR3 is 16 residues long. CDR3 bases: TGTGCCAGCAGCTTAGGAGGGGGGGTCTTCCAAGAGACCAAGTACTTC. It encodes CASSLGGGVFQETKYF.

This clonotype was observed many times. The chain joins TRBV12-3 or TRBV12-4 to TRBJ2-7; no firm D call. V dropped 2 bases and J dropped 4 bases, with 3 bases sitting between them. The CDR3 has 11 amino acids. CDR3 in amino acids: CASSLQYEQYF. CDR3 DNA: TGTGCCAGCAGTTTACAATACGAGCAGTACTTC.

The chain employs TRBV6-5 and TRBJ2-7; 9 bases are a match to TRBD1. Germline CDR1 reads MNHEY; CDR2 reads SVGAGI. There are 15 residues in the CDR3. Germline trimming cut 5 bases from V and 2 bases from J; bases unmatched to any gene: 7. The CDR3 here is CASSRGQGIPYEQYF. The CDR3 DNA is TGTGCCAGCAGTCGAGGACAGGGGATACCCTACGAGCAGTACTTC.

This clonotype has just a few counts. The J gene is TRBJ1-1, the V gene TRBV18; 8 bases map to TRBD1. This CDR3 region has 15 residues. Germline V gene data show CDR1 as KGHSH and CDR2 as LQKENI. With 3 bases clipped from V and 4 bases from J, the junction kept 7 bases outside the gene matches. The CDR3 reads CASSPDRGVSTEAFF. The CDR3 DNA sequence: TGTGCCAGCTCACCCGACAGGGGTGTGAGCACTGAAGCTTTCTTT.